The 31 T cell receptor beta chains below were found in one sample sequenced in a study of OX40 agonist ivuxolimab in advanced cancers. Some clones are missing from TCRdb's copy, which holds only in-frame ones; the method was immunoSEQ multiplex PCR. The sample has more than 60,000 clones; 90% to 95% are singletons. Source: CD4+ or CD8+ T cells sorted from blood, taken in a trial of the OX40 agonist ivuxolimab. The receptors originated from an adult with an advanced solid tumor such as melanoma, head and neck, liver or kidney cancer.

V is TRBV19 and J is TRBJ2-7, with D uncertain. This CDR3 has 15 residues. Trimming left V 5 bases short and J 2 bases short, with 16 bases between. Germline CDR1 reads LNHDA; CDR2 reads SQIVND (reference sequence). For the CDR3, the DNA is TGTGCCAGTAGTCCTACATTGGAGTACGCCTACGAGCAGTACTTC. It is translated as CASSPTLEYAYEQYF.

In its sample, this clone was seen once. CDR3 loop: CAISGGTSGNTGELFF. The CDR3 coding sequence is TGTGCCATCAGTGGTGGGACTAGCGGGAACACCGGGGAGCTGTTTTTT. This chain connects TRBV10-3 to TRBJ2-2; 11 bases line up with TRBD2. The ends lost 4 bases at V and 1 base at J; junction bases unmatched: 2. The CDR3 has 16 residues. Germline V gene sequence: CDR1 ENHRY, CDR2 SYGVKD.

The chain joins TRBV19 to TRBJ1-1, with 11 positions matching TRBD1. J was trimmed by 4 bases and V by 1 base; bases with no gene match: 8. Germline-derived CDR1 and CDR2 are LNHDA and SQIVND (reference sequence). There are 17 residues in the CDR3. The CDR3 DNA sequence: TGTGCCAGTAGTATAGTTCCGGGACAGGGGGTGAGCACTGAAGCTTTCTTT. Residues: CASSIVPGQGVSTEAFF.

The chain couples TRBV10-3 to TRBJ1-1; D gene ambiguous. The CDR3 covers 14 residues. The germline V gene encodes CDR1 ENHRY and CDR2 SYGVKD. V lost 8 bases and J lost 1, with 14 bases in between. The CDR3 nucleotides read TGTGCCATCTCGAGGTTAGACACGAACACTGAAGCTTTCTTT. This sequence encodes CAISRLDTNTEAFF.

This clone was counted once. The genes are TRBV19 and TRBJ2-7; TRBD2 agrees at 15 bases. The CDR3 length is 16 residues. CDR1 and CDR2 from the germline V gene are LNHDA and SQIVND (reference sequence). Germline trimming cut 5 bases from V and 2 bases from J; bases unmatched to any gene: 4. CDR3 in amino acids: CASSPGLAGGAYEQYF. CDR3 DNA: TGTGCCAGTAGTCCCGGACTAGCGGGAGGGGCCTACGAGCAGTACTTC.

The chain recombines TRBV7-2 with TRBJ2-2, with D tentatively TRBD1 or TRBD2 (6 bases each). This CDR3 is 17 amino acids long. The germline V and J ends were trimmed by 4 bases and 0 bases, with 15 bases remaining between them. In germline, CDR1 is SGHTA, CDR2 FQGNSA. The CDR3 DNA reads TGTGCCAGCAGCTGGGAGTGGGGGGCTACGAACACCGGGGAGCTGTTTTTT. Its translation: CASSWEWGATNTGELFF.

The chain couples TRBV19 to TRBJ1-5, with TRBD1 as a possible D gene (6 bases). The CDR3 sequence is 14 residues long. Germline V CDR1 and CDR2: LNHDA, SQIVND (reference sequence). V was cut by 3 bases and J by 7 bases, with 13 bases left in between. CDR3 residues: CASSIQGGGQPQHF. The CDR3 DNA reads TGTGCCAGTAGTATCCAAGGGGGGGGGCAGCCCCAGCATTTT.

V gene TRBV30 combines with J gene TRBJ2-7; 8 bases align to TRBD2. Looked up from germline, CDR1 is GTSNPN and CDR2 is SVGIG (reference sequence). This CDR3 has 13 residues. The junction had 9 bases not matched to a gene; V was cut back by 5 bases and J by 6 bases. The CDR3 region is CAWAGTREAEQYF. As DNA, the CDR3 is TGTGCCTGGGCCGGGACTAGGGAGGCCGAGCAGTACTTC.

The chain employs TRBV9 and TRBJ2-5; 9 positions match TRBD2. The germline V gene has CDR1 SGDLS and CDR2 YYNGEE. CDR3 length: 13 amino acids. The J segment lost 3 bases and the V segment lost 5 bases, leaving 2 bases of the junction unmatched. Here the CDR3 reads CASSEREEETQYF. DNA for the CDR3: TGTGCCAGCAGTGAGCGGGAGGAAGAGACCCAGTACTTC. The whole variable domain, filled in from reference TRBV9 and TRBJ2-5, reads DSGVTQTPKHLITATGQRVTLRCSPRSGDLSVYWYQQSLDQGLQFLIQYYNGEERAKGNILERFSAQQFPDLHSELNLSSLELGDSALYFCASSEREEETQYFGPGTRLLVL.

This sequence joins TRBV29-1 and TRBJ2-3; 8 bases agree with TRBD2. The CDR3 has 14 amino acids. Looked up from germline, CDR1 is SQVTM and CDR2 is ANQGSEA. Trimming took 6 bases from V and 0 from J; bases not matched to a gene: 5. This chain's CDR3 is CSVLLADSTDTQYF. The CDR3 DNA reads TGCAGCGTCCTACTAGCGGACAGCACAGATACGCAGTATTTT.

The genes are TRBV18 and TRBJ2-5, with D possibly TRBD1 on 6 matching bases. Germline values: CDR1 KGHSH, CDR2 LQKENI. The CDR3 contains 14 residues. Between the trimmed V and J ends, which lost 6 bases and 0 bases, there was a span of 11 bases. For the CDR3, the DNA is TGTGCCAGCTCGCCGCAGGGGTACCAAGAGACCCAGTACTTC. It codes for CASSPQGYQETQYF.

J is TRBJ2-3 and V is TRBV10-3; 11 nucleotides align to TRBD2. This CDR3 region has 14 residues. The V gene's germline CDR1 is ENHRY and CDR2 SYGVKD. With 9 bases clipped from V and 2 bases from J, the junction kept 4 bases outside the gene matches. In nucleotides, the CDR3 is TGTGCCATTCGACTAGCGGGGATCACAGATACGCAGTATTTT. Residues: CAIRLAGITDTQYF.

The chain combines TRBV13 with TRBJ2-7, with D tentatively TRBD1 (6 bases). The length of the CDR3 is 12 residues. Trimming pared 3 bases from V and 7 bases from J, leaving 10 bases between. Germline CDR1 PRHDT, CDR2 FYEKMQ (reference sequence). This CDR3 reads CASSFPGAEQYF. The CDR3 DNA follows: TGTGCCAGCAGCTTCCCAGGGGCTGAGCAGTACTTC.

This rearrangement joins TRBV19 to TRBJ2-3; 8 bases align to TRBD1. Germline V gene sequence: CDR1 LNHDA, CDR2 SQIVND (reference sequence). Trimming cost V 7 bases and J 2 bases; bases outside gene matches: 8. The CDR3 is made up of 15 amino acids. The CDR3 sequence: CASTLEDRVTDTQYF. The CDR3 nucleotides are TGTGCCAGTACCCTTGAGGACAGGGTCACAGATACGCAGTATTTT.

This clone came up once. The chain employs TRBV28 and TRBJ2-1, with D possibly being TRBD1 (6 bases). The germline gives CDR1 MDHEN, CDR2 SYDVKM. Between the trimmed V and J ends, which lost 8 bases and 0 bases, there was a span of 14 bases. CDR3 length equals 15 residues. CDR3 sequence reads: CASRQDSSSYNEQFF. As DNA, the CDR3 is TGTGCCAGCCGCCAGGACAGTAGCTCCTACAATGAGCAGTTCTTC.

The chain uses TRBV9 and TRBJ2-2; D not resolved. The CDR3 has 14 amino acids. V shed 7 bases and J shed 3 bases, with 13 bases lying between them. Germline assignment: CDR1 SGDLS and CDR2 YYNGEE. CDR3 loop: CASSERSYTGELFF. The CDR3 DNA sequence: TGTGCCAGCTCAGAGAGGAGCTACACCGGGGAGCTGTTTTTT.

This chain uses TRBV7-9 with TRBJ2-7; a possible D gene is TRBD2 (5 bases). Looked up from germline, CDR1 is SEHNR and CDR2 is FQNEAQ (reference sequence). Trimming took 5 bases from V and 6 from J, leaving 17 bases between them. This CDR3 has 14 residues. CDR3 loop: CASSPSVWEFEQYF. The DNA for the CDR3 is TGTGCCAGCAGCCCGTCCGTATGGGAGTTCGAGCAGTACTTC.

This CDR3 reads CASALQGLPGGYTF. In nucleotides, the CDR3 is TGTGCCAGCGCCCTACAGGGCCTCCCCGGCGGCTACACCTTC. The rearrangement links TRBV9 to TRBJ1-2, with a possible D match to TRBD1 (6 bases). V lost 7 bases and J lost 8, with 21 bases in between. Germline V gene data show CDR1 as SGDLS and CDR2 as YYNGEE. The length of the CDR3 is 14 residues.

The chain carries TRBV29-1 and TRBJ2-3, with D tentatively TRBD1 (6 bases). Germline CDR1 SQVTM, CDR2 ANQGSEA. The CDR3 runs to 11 residues. Trimming stripped 7 bases from V and 1 base from J, with 6 bases between. The CDR3: CSAGGTDTQYF. CDR3 sequence (DNA): TGCAGCGCAGGGGGCACAGATACGCAGTATTTT.

The rearrangement joins TRBV28 to TRBJ2-4; tentatively, D is TRBD1 (6 bases). V shed 4 bases and J shed 0 bases, with 25 bases lying between them. The V gene's germline CDR1 is MDHEN and CDR2 SYDVKM. This CDR3 is 20 amino acids long. The CDR3 loop reads CASSSLFTDREIIAKNIQYF. The CDR3 region has the DNA TGTGCCAGCAGTTCCCTTTTTACGGACAGAGAAATAATAGCCAAAAACATTCAGTACTTC.

The chain has TRBV10-1 and TRBJ1-2; D remains ambiguous. The CDR3 is made up of 14 amino acids. The germline gives CDR1 WNHNN, CDR2 SYGVQD (reference sequence). Between the trimmed V and J ends, which lost 6 bases and 1 base, there was a span of 12 bases. The CDR3 protein is CASSPRGINYGYTF. CDR3 coding DNA: TGCGCCAGCAGCCCTCGTGGGATTAACTATGGCTACACCTTC.

J is TRBJ1-1 and V is TRBV14, with D unresolved. Between the trimmed V and J ends, which lost 0 bases and 4 bases, there was a span of 9 bases. CDR1 and CDR2 (germline): SGHDN, FVKESK. CDR3 size: 14 residues. The CDR3 DNA is TGTGCCAGCAGCCAAGACAGGTACCTCACTGAAGCTTTCTTT. As protein: CASSQDRYLTEAFF.

This chain links TRBV28 with TRBJ1-3; D unresolved. The CDR3 loop spans 14 amino acids. Germline V CDR1 and CDR2: MDHEN, SYDVKM. The V gene lost 10 bases and the J gene lost 0 bases, with 13 bases spanning the gap. The CDR3 region is CATREGSSGNTIYF. CDR3 nucleotides: TGTGCCACGAGGGAGGGATCCTCTGGAAACACCATATATTTT.

The J gene is TRBJ2-7, the V gene TRBV27; 11 bases fit TRBD2. Germline CDR1 MNHEY, CDR2 SMNVEV (reference sequence). This CDR3 comprises 15 residues. The trim removed 6 bases at V and 2 bases at J, leaving 6 bases unmatched. Written as DNA, the CDR3 is TGTGCCAGCAGCTTCGGGACTAGCGGTACCTACGAGCAGTACTTC. Translation gives CASSFGTSGTYEQYF.

This chain joins TRBV27 and TRBJ1-2, with 11 bases aligning to TRBD1. V lost 6 bases and J lost 7; bases outside the gene matches: 7. Germline loops: CDR1 MNHEY, CDR2 SMNVEV (reference sequence). The CDR3 contains 14 residues. The CDR3 DNA sequence: TGTGCCAGCAGCCCGGGACAGGGGGTGGGTGGCTACACCTTC. The encoded protein is CASSPGQGVGGYTF.

The chain combines TRBV5-1 with TRBJ1-2; D is uncertain. Germline values: CDR1 SGHRS, CDR2 YFSETQ. The V and J ends lost 3 bases and 4 bases respectively, with 13 bases between them. CDR3 length equals 14 residues. The CDR3 DNA follows: TGCGCCAGCAGCTCCTCGGACGGATTCTATGGCTACACCTTC. This gives the protein CASSSSDGFYGYTF.

The chain uses TRBV5-6 and TRBJ2-5, with a tentative D call TRBD2 (6 bases). The CDR3 is made up of 14 amino acids. Trimming left V 4 bases short and J 3 bases short, with 13 bases between. In germline, CDR1 is SGHDT, CDR2 YYEEEE. As DNA, the CDR3 is TGTGCCAGCAGCCCGGACTATCTCGAAGAGACCCAGTACTTC. Protein sequence: CASSPDYLEETQYF.

The chain is built from TRBV4-1 and TRBJ2-7; D gene uncertain. V lost 3 bases, J lost 2 bases, and 8 bases lay in between. CDR1 is MGHRA and CDR2 is YSYEKL in the germline V gene. The CDR3 is made up of 13 amino acids. The CDR3 nucleotides are TGCGCCAGCAGCCACGAATGGGCCTACGAGCAGTACTTC. It is translated as CASSHEWAYEQYF.

The rearrangement joins TRBV27 to TRBJ2-7, with TRBD2 identical over 12 bases. The V segment lost 8 bases and the J segment 7 bases; nucleotides outside the gene matches: 9. Per the germline V gene, CDR1 is MNHEY and CDR2 is SMNVEV (reference sequence). The CDR3 totals 14 residues. The CDR3 spells CASSPTSGSYEQYF. The CDR3 region has the DNA TGTGCCAGCTCTCCGACTAGCGGGAGTTATGAGCAGTACTTC.

The rearrangement joins TRBV6-5 to TRBJ1-1; D is undetermined. Deletions cut 2 bases from V and 4 bases from J, with 14 bases between. The CDR3 extends over 15 amino acids. CDR1 and CDR2 from the germline V gene are MNHEY and SVGAGI. CDR3 sequence (DNA): TGTGCCAGCAGTTACGGTGGCGTCGCCGGCACTGAAGCTTTCTTT. This codes for CASSYGGVAGTEAFF.

This chain joins TRBV9 and TRBJ2-7; D not resolved. Trimming took off 0 bases at V and 5 bases at J, with 9 bases between the two ends. The CDR3 spans 13 residues. Germline CDR1 is SGDLS and CDR2 is YYNGEE. The CDR3 region has the DNA TGTGCCAGCAGCGTAGGGGGTCCCAACGAGCAGTACTTC. Translating gives CASSVGGPNEQYF. Supplemented by reference TRBV9 and TRBJ2-7, the full variable domain reads DSGVTQTPKHLITATGQRVTLRCSPRSGDLSVYWYQQSLDQGLQFLIQYYNGEERAKGNILERFSAQQFPDLHSELNLSSLELGDSALYFCASSVGGPNEQYFGPGTRLTVT.